The sequence of this T cell receptor beta chain was determined in a study of CXCR3-negative and CXCR3-positive naive CD8 T cells. Study summary: Roughly 130 million TRB reads in total, about 1.5 +/- 0.3 million per library. Study results and limitations: TCR interaction strength was inferred from TRB CDR3 physicochemistry, as CD5 matched across naive subsets. Much lower diversity was found in memory CD8+ cells, while both naive subsets had comparably high diversity. The study found more hydrophobic TRB CDR3s in CXCR3-positive naive cells than in CXCR3-negative naive cells.

Concerning this clonotype itself: Its specificity is not known.

Roughly 300,000 cells per CD8+ T cell subset were flow-sorted in triplicate. The authors prepared UMI-labeled TRB cDNA libraries by 5' RACE. TCRdb derives one entry per CDR3 protein from the 5' RACE reads, leaving out DNA. The sample table includes tens of thousands of distinct CDR3 sequences. CDR1 is MDHEN and CDR2 is SYDVKM in the germline V gene. The CDR3 sequence is 14 residues long. The V call is TRBV28, the J call TRBJ2-7; checking the TCRdb D call of TRBD1 is not possible without DNA. Sequencing input: naive CXCR3+ CD8+ T cells from blood. Indicated subset: CD45RO-CCR7+CD27+CD95- naive CD8+ T cells expressing CXCR3 (TNR3+). This clonotype was sampled from a human donor in good health. Some clones in this sample may be carry-over from other donors' samples. CDR3: CASSFSLGDYEQYF.